The TCR beta chain described here comes from a study of regulatory T cells in long-lasting Graves disease. The germline gives CDR1 SGHVS, CDR2 FQNEAQ. The V end was cut by 5 bases, the J end by 9 bases, with 29 bases between. The CDR3 length is 18 residues. As to time point: persistent/refractory GD, antithyroid drugs over 5 years with positive TRAb. Generation of the TCR library employed RNA extracted from PBMCs. Library construction for TCR beta used iRepertoire HTBI primers and Arm-PCR of CDR3 regions. Each CDR3 protein gets one entry after TCRdb re-called the multiplex PCR reads with MiXCR. The data contain a few hundred thousand distinct CDR3 sequences, 20% to 25% of them singletons. A remark on this clonotype: What it binds is unknown.

General study results and limits: Small sample size may have lowered accuracy. TRBV28, TRBJ1-2 and TRBJ2-5 were favored in persistent disease. New patients shared roughly 960 public clonotypes, and persistent patients shared more, with approximately 2,600.

This clonotype originated in a woman between 35 and 50 years old with Graves disease. Sequences were derived from peripheral blood mononuclear cells (PBMCs), sampled when the disease was refractory, from a patient treated with antithyroid drugs. The rearrangement joins TRBV7-8 to TRBJ2-1; a weak D match, TRBD2 (7 bases). The CDR3 DNA follows: TGTGCCAGCAGCCCCGGCCGCCCTGGCGGGAGAGAGGGGGGTGAGCAGTTCTTC. Encoded protein: CASSPGRPGGREGGEQFF.